A selection of T cell receptor beta chains follows, all from one sample in a study of response to subunit inactivated influenza vaccine. MiXCR was run by TCRdb on the RT-PCR reads, yielding one entry per CDR3 protein. The sample consists of approximately 520,000 distinct CDR3 sequences, 15% to 20% of them appearing once. Sequenced here: CD4+ T cells sorted from PBMCs, sampled less than 30 months after vaccination. The receptors here all came from a man between 50 and 75 years old who received an inactivated influenza vaccine. CDR3s include the opening cysteine and the closing phenylalanine or tryptophan. D genes are given only for firm matches. Rows give clone size only sometimes, using once, few, many, or a class for an expanded clone.

>TRBJ1-6|-|-|TRBV10-3
TGTGCCATCAGACCACAGGACGGAGGGAATTCACCCCTCCACTTT
CAIRPQDGGNSPLHF
>TRBJ2-1|few|TRBD2|TRBV20-1
TGCAGTGCTCACTCACTAGCGGGACCATCGGGCGATGAGCAGTTCTTC
CSAHSLAGPSGDEQFF
>TRBJ2-6|-|-|TRBV11-1
TGTGCCAGCAGCTTACTCGGCAGACGGAGCTCTGGGGCCAACGTCCTGACTTTC
CASSLLGRRSSGANVLTF
>TRBJ2-2|-|-|TRBV7-9
TGTGCCAGCAGTGCTGCCAGGGAGACCGGGGAGCTGTTTTTT
CASSAARETGELFF
>TRBJ2-1|-|TRBD2|TRBV29-1
TGCAGCGTTGTGGGGACCCATGGAGGAGCGGGAGGTGTGAATGAGCAGTTCTTC
CSVVGTHGGAGGVNEQFF
>TRBJ1-2|-|-|TRBV6-2/TRBV6-3
TGTGCCAGCAGTTATCGGGCAGTTCCCATGTATGGCTACACCTTC
CASSYRAVPMYGYTF
>TRBJ2-5|few|TRBD2|TRBV7-2
TGTGCCAGCAGCCAGACTAGCGGGGGACAAGAGACCCAGTACTTC
CASSQTSGGQETQYF
>TRBJ1-6|-|-|TRBV12-3/TRBV12-4
TGTGCCAGCAGTTCCACAGGGAATTCACCCCTCCACTTT
CASSSTGNSPLHF
>TRBJ2-2|-|TRBD1|TRBV5-1
TGCGCCAGCTCGCCGCGGGGACAGGCGAACACCGGGGAGCTGTTTTTT
CASSPRGQANTGELFF
>TRBJ2-3|few|TRBD2|TRBV6-2/TRBV6-3
TGTGCCAGCAGTTCCGGACTAGCGCTTACAGATACGCAGTATTTT
CASSSGLALTDTQYF
>TRBJ1-6|-|-|TRBV27
TGTGCCAGCAGTTTAGAGGGATATTCACCCCTCCACTTT
CASSLEGYSPLHF
>TRBJ2-5|-|-|TRBV3-1
TGTGCCAGCAGCCAAGATTGGGCAGGCGAGACCCAGTACTTC
CASSQDWAGETQYF
>TRBJ1-4|-|-|TRBV4-3
TGCGCCAGCAGCCACCGGGGGGGGCCCGGGAATGAAAAACTGTTTTTT
CASSHRGGPGNEKLFF
>TRBJ2-1|-|-|TRBV12-5
TGTGCTAGTGGTTTGGACAACAGGGTCTACAATGAGCAGTTCTTC
CASGLDNRVYNEQFF
>TRBJ2-3|-|TRBD2|TRBV29-1
TGCAGCGTCACTAGCGGAGTTACAGATACGCAGTATTTT
CSVTSGVTDTQYF
>TRBJ2-3|few|-|TRBV5-5
TGTGCCAGCAGCTTGGCAGACCCTAGCACAGATACGCAGTATTTT
CASSLADPSTDTQYF
>TRBJ2-3|-|TRBD2|TRBV28
TGTGCCAGCAGTTCCGCGGGGGGGCCGATAACAGATACGCAGTATTTT
CASSSAGGPITDTQYF
>TRBJ2-1|-|-|TRBV12-5
TGTGCTAGTGGTTTGTACAACCTGGGGCAGCAGTTCTTC
CASGLYNLGQQFF
>TRBJ2-3|-|TRBD2|TRBV11-2
TGTGCCAGCAGCTTAGGGGGTGCGGGAGTCGGGAATACGCAGTATTTT
CASSLGGAGVGNTQYF
>TRBJ1-1|-|-|TRBV7-9
TGTGCCAGCAGCTTAGCGGAGGTCCGGATGAACACTGAAGCTTTCTTT
CASSLAEVRMNTEAFF
>TRBJ2-5|-|TRBD1|TRBV12-3/TRBV12-4
TGTGCCAGCAGGCGGACAGGGGAAGAGACCCAGTACTTC
CASRRTGEETQYF
>TRBJ1-6|-|-|TRBV27
TGTGCCAGCAGGCGGGACCTCCGTGCCCCCCTCCACTTT
CASRRDLRAPLHF
>TRBJ2-3|few|TRBD2|TRBV20-1
TGCAGTGCTGGACTAGCGGGGGTCTATTCGCAGTATTTT
CSAGLAGVYSQYF
>TRBJ2-7|few|TRBD1|TRBV20-1
TGCAGTGCTAGAAGGACAGGGGCCTACGAGCAGTACTTC
CSARRTGAYEQYF
>TRBJ2-3|-|TRBD2|TRBV5-1
TGCGCCAGCAGCTTGGAGGTAGCGGGAGGGACAGATACGCAGTATTTT
CASSLEVAGGTDTQYF
>TRBJ2-6|few|-|TRBV20-1
TGCAGTGCTGAGGCTAGTGCCGGGGCCAACGTCCTGACTTTC
CSAEASAGANVLTF
>TRBJ2-7|-|-|TRBV5-1
TGCGCCAGCAGCTTGGGAGACGGCTACGAGCAGTACTTC
CASSLGDGYEQYF
>TRBJ1-2|-|-|TRBV7-2
TGTGCCAGCAGCAAATGGACAGTAACCCTCTATGGCTACACCTTC
CASSKWTVTLYGYTF
>TRBJ2-3|-|-|TRBV7-3
TGTGCCAGCAGCCCTAGGGGGAATGCAGATACGCAGTATTTT
CASSPRGNADTQYF
>TRBJ2-5|-|-|TRBV4-2
TGTGCCAGCAGCATACGGGAAGGTAACCAAGAGACCCAGTACTTC
CASSIREGNQETQYF
>TRBJ2-7|-|-|TRBV18
TGTGCCAGCTCCCTGGGACGGGGAGGACTTTTGGAGCAGTACTTC
CASSLGRGGLLEQYF
>TRBJ2-2|few|-|TRBV6-5
TGTGCCAGCAGTTACTCGAGACGGGTAAACACCGGGGAGCTGTTTTTT
CASSYSRRVNTGELFF
>TRBJ2-3|-|-|TRBV5-4
TGTGCCAGCAGCTTGGGGGCAGGAACTAGCACAGATACGCAGTATTTT
CASSLGAGTSTDTQYF
>TRBJ2-5|-|-|TRBV5-1
TGCGCCAGCAGCTGGAGACAGCAAGAGACCCAGTACTTC
CASSWRQQETQYF
>TRBJ2-5|-|TRBD1|TRBV20-1
TGCAGTGCTTGGGGCAGGGGGCAAGAGACCCAGTACTTC
CSAWGRGQETQYF
>TRBJ2-3|few|TRBD2|TRBV24-1
TGTGCCACCAGTGACGCTAGCGGGAGTACAGATACGCAGTATTTT
CATSDASGSTDTQYF
>TRBJ1-4|-|-|TRBV11-2
TGTGCCAGCAGCTCCCGGGACGGGGAAAAACTGTTTTTT
CASSSRDGEKLFF
>TRBJ2-1|few|-|TRBV11-3
TGTGCCAGCAGCACCACGCGGTACAATGAGCAGTTCTTC
CASSTTRYNEQFF
>TRBJ2-7|-|TRBD2|TRBV28
TGTGCCAGCAGCCAGGGTTCTAGCGGGAGGGGCGAGCAGTACTTC
CASSQGSSGRGEQYF
>TRBJ2-1|few|-|TRBV12-3/TRBV12-4
TGTGCCAGCGGCGGCCTCCTCTACAATGAGCAGTTCTTC
CASGGLLYNEQFF
>TRBJ1-5|few|-|TRBV2
TGTGCCAGCAGTACCCCGTTGCGGGGATGGAATCAGCCCCAGCATTTT
CASSTPLRGWNQPQHF
>TRBJ2-7|-|-|TRBV20-1
TGCAGTGCTAGAATGGACTACGAGCAGTACTTC
CSARMDYEQYF
>TRBJ1-1|many|-|TRBV30
TGTGCCTGGAGTGTATTGGGGCGTGCAGCCAGGGAAGTCGGAGCTTTCTTT
CAWSVLGRAAREVGAFF
>TRBJ2-1|few|-|TRBV27
TGTGCCAGCAGTTTACAACAGGGATCCTACAATGAGCAGTTCTTC
CASSLQQGSYNEQFF
>TRBJ1-4|-|-|TRBV11-2
TGTGCCAGCAGCTTAGGGCGGAGGAATGAAAAACTGTTTTTT
CASSLGRRNEKLFF
>TRBJ2-7|many|-|TRBV5-5
TGTGCCAGCAGTTACCTGTGGGGGGAGAGGTACGAGCAGTACTTC
CASSYLWGERYEQYF